This T cell receptor (beta chain) is from a study of T cell responses to AZD1222 COVID-19 vaccine. The CDR3 loop spans 13 amino acids. Germline V gene data show CDR1 as LNHDA and CDR2 as SQIVND (reference sequence). J was trimmed by 2 bases and V by 8 bases; bases with no gene match: 2. TCRdb's table, derived via immunoSEQ multiplex PCR, lists solely in-frame clones and lacks some. The sample has tens of thousands of clones; 87% are singletons. The chain couples TRBV19 to TRBJ1-5, with 8 bases that match TRBD1. The sample was peripheral blood, taken on day 0 of AZD1222 vaccination. The source of this sequence is an adult in good health. CDR3 DNA: TGTGCCAGTGAGGACAGGGGCAATCAGCCCCAGCATTTT. Protein sequence: CASEDRGNQPQHF.